A single sample gave rise to the 20 T cell receptor beta chains below, sequenced in a study of cytomegalovirus exposure and HLA in healthy donors. The primer mix had 60 Vbeta and 13 Jbeta primers. Measured with immunoSEQ multiplex PCR; TCRdb has only the in-frame clones, and not every one. In the table there are over 150,000 clones, over 75% of which are singletons. The sequenced sample consisted of PBMCs. Source of these receptors: a man aged 35 to 55 in good health and CMV-seronegative.

J is TRBJ1-1 and V is TRBV30; no clear D gene. The CDR3 totals 13 residues. From germline, CDR1 is GTSNPN and CDR2 SVGIG (reference sequence). The ends were cut back, 0 bases at V and 5 bases at J, with 10 bases in the middle. CDR3 sequence reads: CAWSVMGRTEAFF. CDR3 sequence (DNA): TGTGCCTGGAGTGTAATGGGGAGGACTGAAGCTTTCTTT.

The V gene is TRBV10-3, the J gene TRBJ1-2; the D gene is possibly TRBD1 (6 bases). Per the germline V gene, CDR1 is ENHRY and CDR2 is SYGVKD. This CDR3 region has 16 residues. The germline V and J ends were trimmed by 0 bases and 3 bases, with 14 bases remaining between them. CDR3 amino acids: CAISESGGAKDYGYTF. In DNA, the CDR3 is TGTGCCATCAGTGAGTCAGGGGGGGCGAAGGACTATGGCTACACCTTC.

A remark on this clone: The sample carries other DNA sequences with the same CDR3. The rearrangement links TRBV11-2 to TRBJ2-7, with D possibly TRBD1 on 6 matching bases. V shed 4 bases and J shed 2 bases, with 12 bases lying between them. The CDR3 is made up of 14 amino acids. Germline-derived CDR1 and CDR2 are SGHAT and FQNNGV. This CDR3 reads CASSYGQRAYEQYF. The CDR3 DNA reads TGTGCCAGCAGCTACGGACAGCGAGCCTACGAGCAGTACTTC. The full variable domain, completed using reference TRBV11-2 and TRBJ2-7, is EAGVAQSPRYKIIEKRQSVAFWCNPISGHATLYWYQQILGQGPKLLIQFQNNGVVDDSQLPKDRFSAERLKGVDSTLKIQPAKLEDSAVYLCASSYGQRAYEQYFGPGTRLTVT.

CDR3: CASSAGSWQPQHF. The CDR3 DNA reads as TGTGCCAGTAGTGCCGGTAGTTGGCAGCCCCAGCATTTT. The chain is built from TRBV19 and TRBJ1-5; D uncertain. V was shortened by 5 bases and J by 7 bases, with 12 bases between the two germline ends. Germline V gene data show CDR1 as LNHDA and CDR2 as SQIVND (reference sequence). This CDR3 contains 13 residues.

The rearrangement joins TRBV6-5 to TRBJ1-2; 7 nucleotides match TRBD1. The V gene end was trimmed by 6 bases and the J gene end by 7 bases; junction bases not matched to a gene: 8. CDR1 MNHEY and CDR2 SVGAGI come from the germline V gene. The CDR3 is 13 amino acids. In DNA form, the CDR3 reads TGTGCCAGCAGGTCTACAGGGGACCCTGGCTACACCTTC. It codes for CASRSTGDPGYTF.

The rearrangement joins TRBV2 to TRBJ2-2; a weak D match, TRBD2 (6 bases). Per germline, CDR1 SNHLY and CDR2 FYNNEI. The V end lost 3 bases, the J end lost 3 bases, and 8 bases lay between the germline ends. The CDR3 has 14 residues. CDR3 in DNA: TGTGCCAGCAGTGAGGAGGGATACACCGGGGAGCTGTTTTTT. Its translation: CASSEEGYTGELFF.

The rearrangement links TRBV10-1 to TRBJ2-3; D is possibly TRBD2 (6 bases). The V end lost 3 bases, the J end lost 5 bases, and 9 bases lay between the germline ends. Germline-derived CDR1 and CDR2 are WNHNN and SYGVQD (reference sequence). The CDR3 spans 13 residues. The CDR3 bases are TGCGCCAGCAGTGATGGCGGGGAAGATACGCAGTATTTT. It is translated as CASSDGGEDTQYF.

This clone is large in the sample. The chain links TRBV5-4 to TRBJ2-7, with 9 nucleotides matching TRBD1. The CDR3 loop spans 14 amino acids. J was trimmed by 3 bases and V by 4 bases; bases with no gene match: 5. Germline CDR1 is SGHNT and CDR2 is YYREEE (reference sequence). The CDR3 bases are TGTGCCAGCAGCCAGGACAGGGGACTCTACGAGCAGTACTTC. This translates into CASSQDRGLYEQYF.

This clone appeared a few times. The chain employs TRBV30 and TRBJ1-6, with a weak D call TRBD1 (5 bases). There are 16 residues in the CDR3. Trimming stripped 1 base from V and 3 bases from J, with 13 bases between. Germline V gives CDR1 GTSNPN, CDR2 SVGIG (reference sequence). CDR3 DNA: TGTGCCTGGAGTGCAGGGCTAGGGGACTATAATTCACCCCTCCACTTT. Translating gives CAWSAGLGDYNSPLHF.

The chain has TRBV28 and TRBJ2-7; 9 nucleotides line up with TRBD1. The CDR3 runs 14 residues. J gave up 0 bases and V 10 bases, and 7 bases lay outside the gene matches. Germline CDR1 and CDR2: MDHEN and SYDVKM. CDR3 DNA: TGTGCCACCCACAGGGACAGGGTCTCCTACGAGCAGTACTTC. Translating gives CATHRDRVSYEQYF.

The rearrangement joins TRBV7-2 to TRBJ1-3; the D is unclear. Germline V gene data show CDR1 as SGHTA and CDR2 as FQGNSA. This CDR3 region has 13 residues. Trimming took 3 bases from V and 3 from J, leaving 6 bases between them. CDR3 residues: CASSFSGGNTIYF. The CDR3 coding sequence is TGTGCCAGCAGCTTTAGTGGTGGAAACACCATATATTTT. The full variable domain, rest sourced from reference TRBV7-2 and TRBJ1-3, is GAGVSQSPSNKVTEKGKDVELRCDPISGHTALYWYRQSLGQGLEFLIYFQGNSAPDKSGLPSDRFSAERTGGSVSTLTIQRTQQEDSAVYLCASSFSGGNTIYFGEGSWLTVV.

The chain links TRBV11-2 to TRBJ2-1; TRBD2 matches 7 bases. The CDR3 length is 15 residues. Germline CDR1 and CDR2: SGHAT and FQNNGV. The trim removed 4 bases at V and 7 bases at J, leaving 10 bases unmatched. This CDR3 reads CASSSANGGRNEQFF. The DNA for the CDR3 is TGTGCCAGCAGCTCCGCCAACGGGGGGAGGAATGAGCAGTTCTTC.

The V call is TRBV7-8, the J call TRBJ2-2, with 8 nucleotides matching TRBD1. CDR1 SGHVS and CDR2 FQNEAQ come from the germline V gene. This CDR3 region has 15 residues. The V gene end was trimmed by 5 bases and the J gene end by 4 bases; junction bases not matched to a gene: 6. The CDR3 protein is CASSSRGRSTGELFF. The CDR3 DNA reads TGTGCCAGCAGCAGCAGGGGGCGCAGCACCGGGGAGCTGTTTTTT.

This clone was recorded once. This rearrangement joins TRBV11-2 to TRBJ2-7; 8 bases are a match to TRBD1. The CDR3 runs 15 residues. CDR1 and CDR2 (germline): SGHAT, FQNNGV. V lost 5 bases and J lost 3; bases outside the gene matches: 9. The CDR3 region has the DNA TGTGCCAGCAGCCGATTACTGGGACAGGACTACGAGCAGTACTTC. It translates to CASSRLLGQDYEQYF.

J is TRBJ2-2 and V is TRBV4-1; D remains ambiguous. There are 12 residues in the CDR3. The V end lost 7 bases, the J end lost 3 bases, and 6 bases lay between the germline ends. Germline V CDR1 and CDR2: MGHRA, YSYEKL. The CDR3 here is CASNSYTGELFF. In DNA form, the CDR3 reads TGCGCCAGCAACAGCTACACCGGGGAGCTGTTTTTT.

This chain uses TRBV7-2 with TRBJ2-7; TRBD1 aligns across 8 bases. The CDR3 runs 15 residues. The V gene's germline CDR1 is SGHTA and CDR2 FQGNSA. V was pared by 1 base and J by 1 base, with 3 bases of the junction left unmatched. The CDR3 nucleotides are TGTGCCAGCAGCTTAGACAGGGGGAAATCCTACGAGCAGTACTTC. This sequence encodes CASSLDRGKSYEQYF.

The chain combines TRBV25-1 with TRBJ1-2, with TRBD1 matching over 7 bases. The CDR3 contains 15 residues. V lost 1 base, J lost 6 bases, and 8 bases stayed unmatched. Germline CDR1 MGHDK, CDR2 SYGVNS. CDR3 sequence: CASSEWEGGADGYTF. Written as DNA, the CDR3 is TGTGCCAGCAGTGAATGGGAAGGGGGCGCGGATGGCTACACCTTC.

As DNA, the CDR3 is TGTGCCAGTAGTATAGCACGAGGGCAGGGCAAGGGGGGCAATCAGCCCCAGCATTTT. It codes for CASSIARGQGKGGNQPQHF. The rearrangement links TRBV19 to TRBJ1-5; D is possibly TRBD1 (6 bases). V lost 1 base and J 2 bases, leaving 21 bases between the germline ends. The CDR3 extends over 19 amino acids. Germline assignment: CDR1 LNHDA and CDR2 SQIVND (reference sequence). The variable domain in full, with the rest retrieved from reference TRBV19 and TRBJ1-5, is DGGITQSPKYLFRKEGQNVTLSCEQNLNHDAMYWYRQDPGQGLRLIYYSQIVNDFQKGDIAEGYSVSREKKESFPLTVTSAQKNPTAFYLCASSIARGQGKGGNQPQHFGDGTRLSIL.

The rearrangement joins TRBV10-3 to TRBJ2-7; no clear D gene. The CDR3 loop spans 14 amino acids. With 3 bases removed from V and 0 bases from J, the gap between germline ends came to 9 bases. Per germline, CDR1 ENHRY and CDR2 SYGVKD. The CDR3 bases are TGTGCCATCAGTGACGGGTTCCGCTCCTACGAGCAGTACTTC. This translates into CAISDGFRSYEQYF.

V and J are TRBV5-1 and TRBJ2-3; D call uncertain. The germline V gene has CDR1 SGHRS and CDR2 YFSETQ. Trimming removed 0 bases from V and 3 bases from J, with 5 bases in between. The CDR3 is made up of 13 amino acids. Written as DNA, the CDR3 is TGCGCCAGCAGCTTGGGGGCGACAGATACGCAGTATTTT. It yields the protein CASSLGATDTQYF.